The 9 T cell receptor beta chains given below trace back to one sample, sequenced in a study of blood T cell repertoires in COVID-19. Measured with immunoSEQ multiplex PCR; TCRdb has only the in-frame clones, and not every one. The sample includes about 380,000 clones, about 89% of them seen just once. Sequencing was performed on peripheral blood. These receptors were collected from a man aged 35 to 55 with acute or convalescent COVID-19.

J is TRBJ2-7 and V is TRBV5-4, with TRBD1 matching 8 bases. The CDR3 is 14 amino acids. V lost 4 bases and J lost 3; bases outside the gene matches: 6. Germline V CDR1 and CDR2: SGHNT, YYREEE (reference sequence). CDR3 in amino acids: CASSTRTGNYEQYF. The CDR3 nucleotides read TGTGCCAGCAGCACCAGGACAGGGAACTACGAGCAGTACTTC.

The chain carries TRBV7-3 and TRBJ1-1; 8 nucleotides agree with TRBD1. V dropped 3 bases and J dropped 4; count of bases not matched to a gene: 1. Germline CDR1 SGHTA, CDR2 FQGTGA. This CDR3 spans 13 amino acids. The CDR3 nucleotides read TGTGCCAGCAGCTTTCAGGGGGCCACTGAAGCTTTCTTT. This codes for CASSFQGATEAFF.

The V gene is TRBV5-1, the J gene TRBJ2-1; 8 nucleotides agree with TRBD2. The germline V gene has CDR1 SGHRS and CDR2 YFSETQ. The CDR3 covers 19 residues. V gave up 4 bases and J gave up 0 bases; unmatched junction bases: 15. The CDR3 region is CASSPGAAGVLSSYNEQFF. CDR3 DNA sequence: TGCGCCAGCAGCCCCGGGGCAGCGGGGGTCTTGAGCTCCTACAATGAGCAGTTCTTC.

The rearrangement links TRBV5-5 to TRBJ2-6; the match to TRBD1 covers 7 bases. Germline loops: CDR1 SGHKS, CDR2 YYEKEE (reference sequence). V was pared by 4 bases and J by 0 bases, with 10 bases of the junction left unmatched. There are 18 residues in the CDR3. In DNA form, the CDR3 reads TGTGCCAGCAGCCTCCGGGACAGAGCCTCCTCTGGGGCCAACGTCCTGACTTTC. It specifies CASSLRDRASSGANVLTF.

The rearrangement joins TRBV27 to TRBJ1-1; the D gene is possibly TRBD1 (5 bases). The CDR3 spans 14 residues. The V end lost 4 bases, the J end lost 4 bases, and 13 bases lay between the germline ends. The germline V gene encodes CDR1 MNHEY and CDR2 SMNVEV (reference sequence). This chain's CDR3 is CASSSYRTLTEAFF. DNA for the CDR3: TGTGCCAGCAGTTCCTACAGGACCCTCACTGAAGCTTTCTTT.

This rearrangement joins TRBV19 to TRBJ1-1, with D tentatively TRBD1 (5 bases). Trimming left V 5 bases short and J 1 base short, with 8 bases between. CDR1 LNHDA and CDR2 SQIVND come from the germline V gene (reference sequence). The CDR3 has 13 amino acids. This chain's CDR3 is CASSVQGNTEAFF. The CDR3 bases are TGTGCCAGTAGTGTTCAGGGGAACACTGAAGCTTTCTTT.

The chain uses TRBV6-6 and TRBJ1-5; TRBD1 aligns across 7 bases. V gave up 5 bases and J gave up 0 bases; unmatched junction bases: 13. Germline CDR1 and CDR2: MNHNY and SVGAGI (reference sequence). The CDR3 has 18 residues. In nucleotides, the CDR3 is TGTGCCAGCAGTCCTGCGGGGACAGACACTTTTAGCAATCAGCCCCAGCATTTT. Its protein is CASSPAGTDTFSNQPQHF.

The rearrangement joins TRBV7-6 to TRBJ1-6; D remains ambiguous. Germline assignment: CDR1 SGHVS and CDR2 FNYEAQ. This CDR3 has 14 amino acids. Trimming stripped 5 bases from V and 7 bases from J, with 12 bases between. The CDR3 loop reads CASSPWAGNSPLHF. The CDR3 DNA reads as TGTGCCAGCAGCCCATGGGCTGGAAATTCACCCCTCCACTTT.

The chain is built from TRBV11-2 and TRBJ1-1; tentatively, D is TRBD1 (5 bases). This CDR3 is built from 14 residues. The germline gives CDR1 SGHAT, CDR2 FQNNGV. The V end was cut by 5 bases, the J end by 1 base, with 11 bases between. CDR3: CASSLDSPNTEAFF. The CDR3, as DNA: TGTGCCAGCAGCCTCGACAGTCCGAACACTGAAGCTTTCTTT.